Described below is a single T cell receptor beta chain sequence and its context. Sequencing was performed with immunoSEQ multiplex PCR; in TCRdb, only in-frame clones are kept and a portion is missing. The sample carries about 16,000 clones, roughly 50% recorded once. As for treatment: 15 Gy SBRT to primary tumor, nephrectomy 4 weeks later. This specimen comes from a study of radiation and T cells in renal cell carcinoma. Trimming cost V 7 bases and J 7 bases, with 28 bases left between them. The CDR3 is 17 amino acids. Germline assignment: CDR1 LNHDA and CDR2 SQIVND (reference sequence). The receptor was isolated from a woman in her sixties or seventies with renal cell carcinoma. The sequenced sample was tumor tissue, obtained from a patient whose treatment included radiotherapy and nephrectomy. The chain links TRBV19 to TRBJ1-2; a weak D match, TRBD1 (5 bases). The CDR3 is CASTPAPQGTYGGGYTF. CDR3 in DNA: TGTGCCAGTACCCCCGCCCCCCAGGGAACTTATGGTGGTGGCTACACCTTC.